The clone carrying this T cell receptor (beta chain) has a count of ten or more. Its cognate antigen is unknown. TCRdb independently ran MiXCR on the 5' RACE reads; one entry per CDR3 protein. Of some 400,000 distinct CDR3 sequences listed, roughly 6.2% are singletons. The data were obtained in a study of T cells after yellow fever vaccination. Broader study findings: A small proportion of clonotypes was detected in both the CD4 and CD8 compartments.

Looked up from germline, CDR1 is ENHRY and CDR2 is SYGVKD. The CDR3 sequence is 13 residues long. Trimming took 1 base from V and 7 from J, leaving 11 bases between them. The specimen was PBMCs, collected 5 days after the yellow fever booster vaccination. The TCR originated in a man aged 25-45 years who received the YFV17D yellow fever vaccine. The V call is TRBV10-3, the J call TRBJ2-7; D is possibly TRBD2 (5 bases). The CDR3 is CAISELVPGEQYF. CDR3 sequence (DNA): TGTGCCATCAGTGAGTTAGTCCCGGGGGAGCAGTACTTC.